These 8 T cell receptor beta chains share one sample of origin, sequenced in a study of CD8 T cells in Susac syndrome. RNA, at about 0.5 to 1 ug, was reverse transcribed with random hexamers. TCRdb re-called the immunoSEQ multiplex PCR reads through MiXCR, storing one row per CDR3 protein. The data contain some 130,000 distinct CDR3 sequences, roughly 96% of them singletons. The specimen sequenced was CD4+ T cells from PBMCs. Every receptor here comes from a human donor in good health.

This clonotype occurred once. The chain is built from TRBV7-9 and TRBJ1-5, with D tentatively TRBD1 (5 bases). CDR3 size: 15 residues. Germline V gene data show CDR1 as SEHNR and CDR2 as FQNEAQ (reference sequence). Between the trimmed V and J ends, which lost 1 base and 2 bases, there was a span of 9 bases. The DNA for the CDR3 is TGTGCCAGCAGCTTAGGCGGGGCGGGCAATCAGCCCCAGCATTTT. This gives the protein CASSLGGAGNQPQHF.

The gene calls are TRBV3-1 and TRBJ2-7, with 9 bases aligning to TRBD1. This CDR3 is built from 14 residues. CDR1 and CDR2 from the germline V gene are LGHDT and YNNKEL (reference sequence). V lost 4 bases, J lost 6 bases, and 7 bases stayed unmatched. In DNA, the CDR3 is TGTGCCAGCAGCCCGCGGGACAGGGCACGCGAGCAGTACTTC. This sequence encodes CASSPRDRAREQYF.

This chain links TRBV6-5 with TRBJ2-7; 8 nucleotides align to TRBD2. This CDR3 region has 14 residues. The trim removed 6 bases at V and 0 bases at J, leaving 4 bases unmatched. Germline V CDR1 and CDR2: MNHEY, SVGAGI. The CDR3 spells CASRYGTSSYEQYF. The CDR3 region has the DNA TGTGCCAGCAGATACGGGACTAGCTCCTACGAGCAGTACTTC.

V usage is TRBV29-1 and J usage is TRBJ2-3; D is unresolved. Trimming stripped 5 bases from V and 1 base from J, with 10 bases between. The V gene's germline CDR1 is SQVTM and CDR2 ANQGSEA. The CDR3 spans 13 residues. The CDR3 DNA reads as TGCAGCGTTCGGGCCCAGGGCACAGATACGCAGTATTTT. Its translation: CSVRAQGTDTQYF.

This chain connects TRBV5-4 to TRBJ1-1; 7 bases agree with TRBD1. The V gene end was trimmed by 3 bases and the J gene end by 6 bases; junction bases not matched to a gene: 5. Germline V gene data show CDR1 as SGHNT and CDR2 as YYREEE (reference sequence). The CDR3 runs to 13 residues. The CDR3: CASSYPQGAEAFF. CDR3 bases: TGTGCCAGCAGCTACCCTCAGGGGGCTGAAGCTTTCTTT.

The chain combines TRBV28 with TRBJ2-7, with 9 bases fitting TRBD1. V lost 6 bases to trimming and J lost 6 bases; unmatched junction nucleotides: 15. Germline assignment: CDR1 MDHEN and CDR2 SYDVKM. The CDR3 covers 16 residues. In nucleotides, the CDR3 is TGTGCCAGCAGCCTCACCCCGGGACAGGGCCTCTTCGAGCAGTACTTC. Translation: CASSLTPGQGLFEQYF.

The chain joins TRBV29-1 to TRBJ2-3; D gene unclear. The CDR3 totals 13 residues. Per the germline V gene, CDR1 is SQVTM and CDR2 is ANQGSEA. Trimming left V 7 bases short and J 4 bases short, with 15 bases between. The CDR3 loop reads CSAPTDDPDTQYF. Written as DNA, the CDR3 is TGCAGCGCTCCGACTGATGATCCAGATACGCAGTATTTT.

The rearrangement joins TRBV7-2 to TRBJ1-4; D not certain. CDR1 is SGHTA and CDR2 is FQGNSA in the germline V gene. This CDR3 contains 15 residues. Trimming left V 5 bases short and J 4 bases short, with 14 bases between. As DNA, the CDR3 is TGTGCCAGCAGCCAAGGGAAAGGCTTTAATGAAAAACTGTTTTTT. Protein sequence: CASSQGKGFNEKLFF. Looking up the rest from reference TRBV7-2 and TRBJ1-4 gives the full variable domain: GAGVSQSPSNKVTEKGKDVELRCDPISGHTALYWYRQSLGQGLEFLIYFQGNSAPDKSGLPSDRFSAERTGGSVSTLTIQRTQQEDSAVYLCASSQGKGFNEKLFFGSGTQLSVL.